This is a list of T cell receptor beta chains from one sample in a study of CD4 T cells in relation to SARS-CoV-2 and coronaviruses. Assay used: immunoSEQ multiplex PCR; TCRdb lists only in-frame clones, some missing. This sample has some 70,000 clones; 93% occur once, and the top ten carry approximately 0.21%. The sample comprised naive CD4+ T cells from PBMCs. These receptors were taken from a human donor in good health. CDR3s include the opening cysteine and the closing phenylalanine or tryptophan. The order of the fields is V gene, J gene, clone size, D gene, CDR3 protein, CDR3 DNA. D genes are given only for firm matches. Clone size appears in some rows only: once, few, many, or a class for an expanded clone.

v_call: TRBV15; j_call: TRBJ2-1; clone_size: .; d_call: .; cdr3_aa: CATSTRVVGANEQFF; cdr3_nt: TGTGCCACCAGCACCCGGGTGGTCGGGGCGAATGAGCAGTTCTTC
v_call: TRBV7-9; j_call: TRBJ1-2; clone_size: .; d_call: .; cdr3_aa: CASSFGTRGGYTF; cdr3_nt: TGTGCCAGCAGCTTCGGGACCCGGGGTGGCTACACCTTC
v_call: TRBV10-3; j_call: TRBJ2-3; clone_size: .; d_call: .; cdr3_aa: CAIGLEGSTDTQYF; cdr3_nt: TGTGCCATCGGTCTGGAGGGGAGCACAGATACGCAGTATTTT
v_call: TRBV28; j_call: TRBJ2-7; clone_size: once; d_call: TRBD2; cdr3_aa: CASSFWASGNEQYF; cdr3_nt: TGTGCCAGCAGTTTTTGGGCTAGCGGAAACGAGCAGTACTTC
v_call: TRBV5-1; j_call: TRBJ2-2; clone_size: .; d_call: TRBD1; cdr3_aa: CASSMGQGGTGELFF; cdr3_nt: TGCGCCAGCAGCATGGGACAGGGGGGCACCGGGGAGCTGTTTTTT
v_call: TRBV9; j_call: TRBJ2-5; clone_size: .; d_call: TRBD1; cdr3_aa: CASSAGQFKETQYF; cdr3_nt: TGTGCCAGCAGCGCGGGACAGTTTAAAGAGACCCAGTACTTC
v_call: TRBV9; j_call: TRBJ2-7; clone_size: .; d_call: TRBD2; cdr3_aa: CASSISGGGHSLGSHEQYF; cdr3_nt: TGTGCCAGCAGCATCTCCGGGGGGGGACATTCTCTTGGGTCTCACGAGCAGTACTTC
v_call: TRBV5-1; j_call: TRBJ2-3; clone_size: .; d_call: TRBD2; cdr3_aa: CASSLATGGGSRGLAGDHTDTQYF; cdr3_nt: TGCGCCAGCAGCTTGGCCACCGGGGGCGGATCCCGGGGGCTAGCGGGAGACCACACAGATACGCAGTATTTT
v_call: TRBV4-3; j_call: TRBJ2-7; clone_size: .; d_call: TRBD2; cdr3_aa: CASSQREGYEQYF; cdr3_nt: TGCGCCAGCAGCCAACGGGAGGGCTACGAGCAGTACTTC
v_call: TRBV5-1; j_call: TRBJ1-2; clone_size: .; d_call: TRBD1; cdr3_aa: CASSSRDRDAYGYTF; cdr3_nt: TGCGCCAGCAGCTCCCGGGACAGGGACGCCTATGGCTACACCTTC
v_call: TRBV5-4; j_call: TRBJ2-1; clone_size: once; d_call: TRBD2; cdr3_aa: CASSSSGFSYNEQFF; cdr3_nt: TGTGCCAGCAGCTCTAGCGGGTTCTCCTACAATGAGCAGTTCTTC
v_call: TRBV11-2; j_call: TRBJ2-1; clone_size: .; d_call: .; cdr3_aa: CASSPFGGSWLNEQFF; cdr3_nt: TGTGCCAGCAGCCCCTTTGGGGGGAGTTGGCTCAATGAGCAGTTCTTC
v_call: TRBV6-5; j_call: TRBJ1-5; clone_size: .; d_call: TRBD1; cdr3_aa: CASSLGQGPRGAQHF; cdr3_nt: TGTGCCAGCAGTTTAGGACAGGGCCCCCGTGGGGCCCAGCATTTT
v_call: TRBV6-6; j_call: TRBJ1-1; clone_size: .; d_call: .; cdr3_aa: CASSYGRGAMNTEAFF; cdr3_nt: TGTGCCAGCAGTTACGGGAGGGGAGCCATGAACACTGAAGCTTTCTTT
v_call: TRBV30; j_call: TRBJ1-3; clone_size: once; d_call: .; cdr3_aa: CAWSVSSGLPGNTIYF; cdr3_nt: TGTGCCTGGAGTGTTTCGTCAGGCCTTCCTGGAAACACCATATATTTT
v_call: TRBV3-1/TRBV3-2; j_call: TRBJ2-7; clone_size: .; d_call: .; cdr3_aa: CASKEYEQYF; cdr3_nt: TGTGCCAGCAAGGAGTACGAGCAGTACTTC
v_call: TRBV5-4; j_call: TRBJ1-6; clone_size: .; d_call: .; cdr3_aa: CASSWGGDNNSPLHF; cdr3_nt: TGTGCCAGCAGCTGGGGGGGGGATAATAATTCACCCCTCCACTTT
v_call: TRBV5-1; j_call: TRBJ2-7; clone_size: .; d_call: .; cdr3_aa: CASSLGGYSYEQYF; cdr3_nt: TGCGCCAGCAGCTTGGGGGGTTACTCCTACGAGCAGTACTTC
v_call: TRBV6-6; j_call: TRBJ1-6; clone_size: .; d_call: .; cdr3_aa: CASSYAENSPLHF; cdr3_nt: TGTGCCAGCAGTTATGCGGAAAATTCACCCCTCCACTTT
v_call: TRBV5-4; j_call: TRBJ1-1; clone_size: .; d_call: TRBD1; cdr3_aa: CASSSGQAQTEAFF; cdr3_nt: TGTGCCAGCAGCTCGGGACAGGCTCAAACTGAAGCTTTCTTT
v_call: TRBV21-1; j_call: TRBJ1-6; clone_size: few; d_call: .; cdr3_aa: CASADRESPLHF; cdr3_nt: TGTGCCAGCGCCGACCGAGAGTCACCCCTCCACTTT
v_call: TRBV6-1; j_call: TRBJ2-1; clone_size: .; d_call: .; cdr3_aa: CASSDAGRQFF; cdr3_nt: TGTGCCAGCAGTGATGCGGGAAGGCAGTTCTTC
v_call: TRBV18; j_call: TRBJ2-5; clone_size: .; d_call: .; cdr3_aa: CASSPSDISYQETQYF; cdr3_nt: TGTGCCAGCTCACCCTCCGACATTTCGTACCAAGAGACCCAGTACTTC
v_call: TRBV3-1/TRBV3-2; j_call: TRBJ1-3; clone_size: .; d_call: .; cdr3_aa: CASSVAGGRVSGNTIYF; cdr3_nt: TGTGCCAGCAGCGTTGCCGGCGGGAGGGTCTCTGGAAACACCATATATTTT
v_call: TRBV24-1; j_call: TRBJ2-5; clone_size: once; d_call: TRBD1; cdr3_aa: CATSDPGQGRETQYF; cdr3_nt: TGTGCCACCAGTGACCCCGGACAGGGGCGGGAGACCCAGTACTTC
v_call: TRBV15; j_call: TRBJ1-3; clone_size: .; d_call: TRBD1; cdr3_aa: CATRLRDSGNTIYF; cdr3_nt: TGTGCCACCAGATTAAGGGACAGTGGAAACACCATATATTTT
v_call: TRBV6-2/TRBV6-3; j_call: TRBJ2-5; clone_size: .; d_call: TRBD2; cdr3_aa: CASSSPWAGGPIRQETQYF; cdr3_nt: TGTGCCAGCAGCTCGCCATGGGCGGGGGGCCCAATCCGCCAAGAGACCCAGTACTTC
v_call: TRBV19; j_call: TRBJ2-3; clone_size: .; d_call: TRBD2; cdr3_aa: CASSIGGVPGTQYF; cdr3_nt: TGTGCCAGTAGTATCGGGGGGGTCCCCGGTACGCAGTATTTT
v_call: TRBV11-3; j_call: TRBJ2-7; clone_size: .; d_call: .; cdr3_aa: CASSGRTGYEQYF; cdr3_nt: TGTGCCAGCAGCGGGAGGACAGGCTACGAGCAGTACTTC
v_call: TRBV3-1/TRBV3-2; j_call: TRBJ1-2; clone_size: .; d_call: TRBD1; cdr3_aa: CASSRPGQGFYGYTF; cdr3_nt: TGTGCCAGCAGCCGCCCGGGACAGGGATTCTATGGCTACACCTTC
v_call: TRBV30; j_call: TRBJ2-7; clone_size: .; d_call: TRBD2; cdr3_aa: CAWGTSGGIYEQYF; cdr3_nt: TGTGCCTGGGGTACTAGCGGGGGGATCTACGAGCAGTACTTC
v_call: TRBV28; j_call: TRBJ1-3; clone_size: .; d_call: .; cdr3_aa: CASTPFPGNTIYF; cdr3_nt: TGTGCCAGCACCCCGTTCCCTGGAAACACCATATATTTT
v_call: TRBV7-8; j_call: TRBJ1-4; clone_size: .; d_call: .; cdr3_aa: CASSQAVWGEKLFF; cdr3_nt: TGTGCCAGCTCCCAAGCGGTATGGGGTGAAAAACTGTTTTTT
v_call: TRBV27; j_call: TRBJ2-7; clone_size: .; d_call: .; cdr3_aa: CASSFASSYEQYF; cdr3_nt: TGTGCCAGCAGTTTTGCTAGCTCCTACGAGCAGTACTTC
v_call: TRBV28; j_call: TRBJ1-4; clone_size: .; d_call: .; cdr3_aa: CASSLRGSGTSEKLFF; cdr3_nt: TGTGCCAGCAGTTTAAGGGGCTCAGGGACATCAGAAAAACTGTTTTTT
v_call: TRBV11-2; j_call: TRBJ2-7; clone_size: .; d_call: .; cdr3_aa: CASSRWGQAGSEQYF; cdr3_nt: TGTGCCAGCAGCCGGTGGGGGCAGGCAGGCAGCGAGCAGTACTTC
v_call: TRBV4-1; j_call: TRBJ1-2; clone_size: .; d_call: .; cdr3_aa: CASSQVLDYGYTF; cdr3_nt: TGCGCCAGCAGCCAAGTATTGGACTATGGCTACACCTTC
v_call: TRBV7-3; j_call: TRBJ2-1; clone_size: .; d_call: .; cdr3_aa: CASREQGMDEQFF; cdr3_nt: TGTGCCAGCAGAGAGCAGGGGATGGATGAGCAGTTCTTC
v_call: TRBV5-1; j_call: TRBJ2-2; clone_size: .; d_call: .; cdr3_aa: CASTDPGVNTGELFF; cdr3_nt: TGCGCCAGTACCGACCCCGGGGTGAACACCGGGGAGCTGTTTTTT
v_call: TRBV7-7; j_call: TRBJ2-3; clone_size: .; d_call: .; cdr3_aa: CASSSGSDTQYF; cdr3_nt: TGTGCCAGCAGCTCAGGTTCAGATACGCAGTATTTT
v_call: TRBV6-5; j_call: TRBJ2-7; clone_size: .; d_call: .; cdr3_aa: CASSYSFQGSQYF; cdr3_nt: TGTGCCAGCAGTTACTCTTTTCAGGGATCGCAGTACTTC
v_call: TRBV7-9; j_call: TRBJ2-7; clone_size: .; d_call: TRBD2; cdr3_aa: CASSGTSGGNYEQYF; cdr3_nt: TGTGCCAGCAGCGGGACTAGCGGGGGAAACTACGAGCAGTACTTC
v_call: TRBV5-1; j_call: TRBJ1-3; clone_size: .; d_call: .; cdr3_aa: CASSSTSSGNTIYF; cdr3_nt: TGCGCCAGCAGCTCCACGTCCTCTGGAAACACCATATATTTT
v_call: TRBV7-9; j_call: TRBJ2-5; clone_size: .; d_call: .; cdr3_aa: CASSPRGTQETQYF; cdr3_nt: TGTGCCAGCAGCCCACGGGGGACCCAAGAGACCCAGTACTTC
v_call: TRBV3-1/TRBV3-2; j_call: TRBJ2-1; clone_size: .; d_call: .; cdr3_aa: CASSPGGRMEQFF; cdr3_nt: TGTGCCAGCAGCCCTGGGGGACGGATGGAGCAGTTCTTC
v_call: TRBV20-1; j_call: TRBJ1-6; clone_size: .; d_call: .; cdr3_aa: CSASPQGRDSPLHF; cdr3_nt: TGCAGTGCTAGTCCTCAGGGGCGGGATTCACCCCTCCACTTT
v_call: TRBV4-1; j_call: TRBJ2-5; clone_size: .; d_call: TRBD1; cdr3_aa: CASSQQQGYEETQYF; cdr3_nt: TGCGCCAGCAGCCAACAACAGGGGTACGAGGAGACCCAGTACTTC
v_call: TRBV20-1; j_call: TRBJ1-6; clone_size: .; d_call: .; cdr3_aa: CSASRVYNSPLHF; cdr3_nt: TGCAGTGCTAGTCGGGTGTATAATTCACCCCTCCACTTT
v_call: TRBV5-6; j_call: TRBJ2-7; clone_size: .; d_call: TRBD2; cdr3_aa: CASSFSTSGPYEQYF; cdr3_nt: TGTGCCAGCAGCTTTAGTACTAGCGGGCCCTACGAGCAGTACTTC
v_call: TRBV5-1; j_call: TRBJ2-3; clone_size: .; d_call: .; cdr3_aa: CASSSPLDRSISTDTQYF; cdr3_nt: TGCGCCAGCAGCTCCCCATTAGACAGGAGCATTAGCACAGATACGCAGTATTTT
v_call: TRBV7-2; j_call: TRBJ1-2; clone_size: .; d_call: .; cdr3_aa: CASSLGNGINYGYTF; cdr3_nt: TGTGCCAGCAGCTTAGGGAACGGTATTAACTATGGCTACACCTTC
v_call: TRBV7-3; j_call: TRBJ2-5; clone_size: once; d_call: TRBD2; cdr3_aa: CASSRGGGGETQYF; cdr3_nt: TGTGCCAGCAGCCGCGGGGGGGGTGGAGAGACCCAGTACTTC
v_call: TRBV11-2; j_call: TRBJ1-6; clone_size: .; d_call: TRBD1; cdr3_aa: CASSFSGDRDSPLHF; cdr3_nt: TGTGCCAGCAGCTTTTCGGGGGACAGGGACTCACCCCTCCACTTT